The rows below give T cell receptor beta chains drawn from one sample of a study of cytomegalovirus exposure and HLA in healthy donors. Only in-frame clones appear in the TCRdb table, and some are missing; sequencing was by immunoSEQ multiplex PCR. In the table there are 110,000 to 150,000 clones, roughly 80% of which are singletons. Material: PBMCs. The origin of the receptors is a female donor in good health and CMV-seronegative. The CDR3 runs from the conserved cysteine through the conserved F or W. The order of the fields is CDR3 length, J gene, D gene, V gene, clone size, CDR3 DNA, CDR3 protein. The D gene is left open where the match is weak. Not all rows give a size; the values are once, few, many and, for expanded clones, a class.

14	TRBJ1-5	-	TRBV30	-	TGTGCCTGGGAGACAAAATATAGCAATCAGCCCCAGCATTTT	CAWETKYSNQPQHF
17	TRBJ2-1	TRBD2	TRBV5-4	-	TGTGCCAGCAGCTTCGGACTAGCGGGAGGACCCTACAATGAGCAGTTCTTC	CASSFGLAGGPYNEQFF
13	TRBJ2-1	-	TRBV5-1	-	TGCGCCAGCAGGGCTAGCGTGGACAATGAGCAGTTCTTC	CASRASVDNEQFF
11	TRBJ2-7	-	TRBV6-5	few	TGTGCCAGCAGTTCAAAATACGAGCAGTACTTC	CASSSKYEQYF
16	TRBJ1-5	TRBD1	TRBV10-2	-	TGCGCCAGCAGTGAGTCGACAGGGGCGAGCAATCAGCCCCAGCATTTT	CASSESTGASNQPQHF
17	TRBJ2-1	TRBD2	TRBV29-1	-	TGCAGCGTTTACGGACTAGCGGGAGCGGGGTCCTACAATGAGCAGTTCTTC	CSVYGLAGAGSYNEQFF
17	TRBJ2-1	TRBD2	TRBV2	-	TGTGCCAGCAGTGAAATGGGACTAGCGGGACGTAGTCATGAGCAGTTCTTC	CASSEMGLAGRSHEQFF
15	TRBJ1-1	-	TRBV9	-	TGTGCCAGCAGCCCAGGGGATGGTATGAACACTGAAGCTTTCTTT	CASSPGDGMNTEAFF
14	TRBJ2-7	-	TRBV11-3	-	TGTGCCAGCAGCTTAACGAGACATTCCTACGAGCAGTACTTC	CASSLTRHSYEQYF
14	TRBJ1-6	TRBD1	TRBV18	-	TGTGCCAGCTCACCGACAGGGGAGAGGTCACCCCTCCACTTT	CASSPTGERSPLHF
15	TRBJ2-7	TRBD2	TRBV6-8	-	TGTGCCAGCAGTTACGCGGGACTAGCGGTCTACGAGCAGTACTTC	CASSYAGLAVYEQYF
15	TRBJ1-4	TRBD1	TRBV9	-	TGTGCCAGCAGCGTTGACAGGGCTGGGGATGAAAAACTGTTTTTT	CASSVDRAGDEKLFF
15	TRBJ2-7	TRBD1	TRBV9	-	TGTGCCAGCAGCGCATCGGGACAGGGTGGGGACGAGCAGTACTTC	CASSASGQGGDEQYF
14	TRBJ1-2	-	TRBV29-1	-	TGCAGCGTTGAAAGGCAGGGTGAAAACTATGGCTACACCTTC	CSVERQGENYGYTF
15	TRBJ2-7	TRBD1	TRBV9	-	TGTGCCAGCAGCGGCCGGGACAGGGGGTCCTACGAGCAGTACTTC	CASSGRDRGSYEQYF
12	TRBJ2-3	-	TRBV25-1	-	TGTGCCAGCAGTCCAATCCCAGAAACGCAGTATTTT	CASSPIPETQYF
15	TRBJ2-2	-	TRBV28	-	TGTGCCAGCAGTTCATATTTCAGGAGGGCCGGGGAGCTGTTTTTT	CASSSYFRRAGELFF
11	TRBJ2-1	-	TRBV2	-	TGTGCCAGCAGTGTCCTGAATGAGCAGTTCTTC	CASSVLNEQFF